The 20 T cell receptor beta chains below come from one sample, sequenced in a study of blood T cell repertoires in COVID-19. Assay: immunoSEQ multiplex PCR; the TCRdb copy retains only in-frame clones and omits some. The table includes 200,000 to 250,000 clones, roughly 85% detected once. Input material: peripheral blood. Every receptor here comes from a man aged 50 to 59 with COVID-19, enrolled during active disease.

The rearrangement joins TRBV19 to TRBJ2-7; 9 bases match TRBD1. This CDR3 spans 14 amino acids. The junction had 5 bases not matched to a gene; V was cut back by 3 bases and J by 5 bases. Germline CDR1 reads LNHDA; CDR2 reads SQIVND (reference sequence). CDR3 bases: TGTGCCAGTAGTATGGGACAGGGATTAGACGAGCAGTACTTC. Translating gives CASSMGQGLDEQYF.

The chain uses TRBV27 and TRBJ1-3; D is unresolved. With 3 bases removed from V and 4 bases from J, the gap between germline ends came to 7 bases. This CDR3 is built from 13 residues. CDR1 and CDR2 from the germline V gene are MNHEY and SMNVEV (reference sequence). The CDR3 loop reads CASSFRSGNTIYF. The CDR3 region has the DNA TGTGCCAGCAGTTTCAGGTCAGGAAACACCATATATTTT.

This rearrangement joins TRBV6-5 to TRBJ2-7; TRBD1 matches at 9 bases. Looked up from germline, CDR1 is MNHEY and CDR2 is SVGAGI. The CDR3 runs 14 residues. V shed 2 bases, J shed 6 bases, and the junction held 5 bases outside the gene matches. The CDR3 sequence: CASSYGDRVFEQYF. CDR3 coding DNA: TGTGCCAGCAGTTACGGGGACAGGGTTTTCGAGCAGTACTTC.

The rearrangement joins TRBV27 to TRBJ1-2; perhaps TRBD1 as D (5 bases). The length of the CDR3 is 12 residues. Germline values: CDR1 MNHEY, CDR2 SMNVEV (reference sequence). With 6 bases removed from V and 8 bases from J, the gap between germline ends came to 13 bases. CDR3 loop: CASRVVGAGYTF. Here the CDR3 DNA reads TGTGCCAGCAGGGTAGTAGGGGCGGGCTACACCTTC.

V is TRBV5-4 and J is TRBJ1-2; 8 nucleotides agree with TRBD1. Germline trimming cut 0 bases from V and 7 bases from J; bases unmatched to any gene: 5. The length of the CDR3 is 14 residues. CDR1 and CDR2 from the germline V gene are SGHNT and YYREEE (reference sequence). CDR3: CASSLGQGASGYTF. The CDR3 DNA sequence: TGTGCCAGCAGCTTGGGGCAGGGGGCGAGTGGCTACACCTTC.

The chain employs TRBV29-1 and TRBJ2-6; 9 positions match TRBD2. Germline-derived CDR1 and CDR2 are SQVTM and ANQGSEA. Unmatched junction bases numbered 4, after V lost 7 bases and J lost 3 bases. CDR3 length equals 14 residues. CDR3 sequence: CSASSGVGANVLTF. CDR3 DNA sequence: TGCAGCGCATCTAGCGGGGTTGGGGCCAACGTCCTGACTTTC.

The DNA for the CDR3 is TGTGCCAGCAGTACACAAGCGAATCAGCCCCAGCATTTT. This encodes CASSTQANQPQHF. V is TRBV6-5 and J is TRBJ1-5, with D unclear. The V end lost 5 bases, the J end lost 4 bases, and 9 bases lay between the germline ends. Germline assignment: CDR1 MNHEY and CDR2 SVGAGI. This CDR3 has 13 amino acids.

The V gene is TRBV5-1, the J gene TRBJ2-5, with 11 nucleotides matching TRBD1. Unmatched junction bases numbered 6, after V lost 0 bases and J lost 5 bases. The CDR3 spans 16 residues. The V gene's germline CDR1 is SGHRS and CDR2 YFSETQ. DNA of the CDR3: TGCGCCAGCAGCTTGGTAGGGACAGGGGGAACGGAGACCCAGTACTTC. It translates to CASSLVGTGGTETQYF.

The genes are TRBV24-1 and TRBJ1-3, with no clear D. V was shortened by 5 bases and J by 2 bases, with 15 bases between the two germline ends. The CDR3 covers 16 residues. In germline, CDR1 is KGHDR, CDR2 SFDVKD. CDR3 sequence reads: CATSGEGTGPGNTIYF. The CDR3 DNA reads TGTGCCACCAGTGGTGAGGGAACCGGACCTGGAAACACCATATATTTT.

This chain connects TRBV9 to TRBJ2-5, with 7 positions matching TRBD1. V shed 4 bases and J 1 base; nucleotides not matched to a gene: 4. Germline V gives CDR1 SGDLS, CDR2 YYNGEE. This CDR3 has 14 residues. CDR3 nucleotide sequence: TGTGCCAGCAGCAAAGACAGGGCCCAAGAGACCCAGTACTTC. Translated, it gives CASSKDRAQETQYF.

This clone is a singleton in its sample. The chain is built from TRBV6-2 or TRBV6-3 and TRBJ2-5, with D perhaps matching TRBD2 (5 bases). Trimming took 5 bases from V and 0 from J, leaving 13 bases between them. Germline lookup yields CDR1 MNHEY and CDR2 SVGEGT. The CDR3 extends over 15 amino acids. The DNA for the CDR3 is TGTGCCAGCAGTCTCCGGGATAGGTACCAAGAGACCCAGTACTTC. It codes for CASSLRDRYQETQYF.

The CDR3 loop reads CASSSSGGASYEQYF. The CDR3 DNA is TGTGCCAGCAGCTCTAGCGGGGGGGCATCCTACGAGCAGTACTTC. This chain uses TRBV6-5 with TRBJ2-7; 12 nucleotides line up with TRBD2. The CDR3 is made up of 15 amino acids. The germline V gene encodes CDR1 MNHEY and CDR2 SVGAGI. J lost 1 base, V lost 6 bases, and 4 bases had no gene match.

V and J are TRBV6-2 or TRBV6-3 and TRBJ1-1, with 7 bases that match TRBD1. V shed 0 bases, J shed 6 bases, and the junction held 10 bases outside the gene matches. This CDR3 has 16 amino acids. In germline, CDR1 is MNHEY, CDR2 SVGEGT. The CDR3 nucleotides read TGTGCCAGCAGTTACTCGGCAGGGGGAAGTTACGCTGAAGCTTTCTTT. Protein: CASSYSAGGSYAEAFF.

The chain uses TRBV5-8 and TRBJ1-1, with D perhaps TRBD1 (5 bases). The CDR3 covers 14 residues. Germline V lookup: CDR1 SGHTS, CDR2 YDEGEE. The V and J ends lost 7 bases and 0 bases respectively, with 13 bases between them. The CDR3 reads CASLRRGMNTEAFF. In DNA form, the CDR3 reads TGTGCCAGCCTCAGGCGGGGGATGAACACTGAAGCTTTCTTT.

The chain uses TRBV30 and TRBJ1-3; 8 bases match TRBD1. The CDR3 runs 14 residues. Germline V gene sequence: CDR1 GTSNPN, CDR2 SVGIG (reference sequence). V was clipped by 3 bases and J by 3 bases; unmatched bases: 4. Written as DNA, the CDR3 is TGTGCCTGGAGAAATACAGGGGGTGGAAACACCATATATTTT. Its translation: CAWRNTGGGNTIYF.

V and J are TRBV6-5 and TRBJ1-5; unclear D gene. The CDR3 consists of 15 residues. Germline V gene data show CDR1 as MNHEY and CDR2 as SVGAGI. V gave up 6 bases and J gave up 6 bases, with 18 bases separating them. DNA of the CDR3: TGTGCCAGCAGGACCGGGTCCCTCCCCGGTCAGCCCCAGCATTTT. Encoded protein: CASRTGSLPGQPQHF.

On this clone: A junction end diverges from the germline sequence, so it may reflect a read error. The chain carries TRBV5-1 and TRBJ1-1; D may be TRBD1 (6 bases). Germline lookup yields CDR1 SGHRS and CDR2 YFSETQ. The CDR3 is 18 amino acids. The CDR3 here is CASSFEPQGIAGSAPFPF. The CDR3 DNA reads as TGCGCCAGCAGCTTCGAACCACAGGGTATTGCAGGTTCGGCCCCTTTTCCCTTT. The entire variable domain, with the rest obtained from reference TRBV5-1 and TRBJ1-1, is as follows: KAGVTQTPRYLIKTRGQQVTLSCSPISGHRSVSWYQQTPGQGLQFLFEYFSETQRNKGNFPGRFSGRQFSNSRSEMNVSTLELGDSALYLCASSFEPQGIAGSAPFPFGQGTRLTVV.

This chain uses TRBV3-1 (or the pseudogene TRBV3-2) with TRBJ2-7; possible D gene TRBD2, 6 bases. Per germline, CDR1 LGHDT and CDR2 YNNKEL (reference sequence). V lost 4 bases, J lost 4 bases, and 11 bases lay in between. The CDR3 consists of 13 residues. CDR3 amino acids: CASSPVAGYEQYF. In nucleotides, the CDR3 is TGTGCCAGCAGCCCCGTCGCGGGGTACGAGCAGTACTTC.

V is TRBV18 and J is TRBJ2-2, with 9 positions matching TRBD2. Germline CDR1 reads KGHSH; CDR2 reads LQKENI. The CDR3 is 17 amino acids. V shed 1 base, J shed 1 base, and the junction held 4 bases outside the gene matches. This chain's CDR3 is CASSPLAGAMNTGELFF. The CDR3 nucleotides read TGTGCCAGCTCACCACTAGCGGGGGCCATGAACACCGGGGAGCTGTTTTTT.

This rearrangement joins TRBV12-3 or TRBV12-4 to TRBJ1-1; D is possibly TRBD1 (5 bases). Trimming removed 4 bases at V and 2 bases at J, with 8 bases between. The CDR3 is 13 amino acids. This CDR3 is CASSWTPNTEAFF. The DNA for the CDR3 is TGTGCCAGCAGTTGGACACCTAACACTGAAGCTTTCTTT.